The 27 T cell receptor beta chains in this list originate from one sample, sequenced in a study of T-cell memory formation after mild COVID-19. TCRdb re-analysed the 5' RACE reads in MiXCR, keeping a single row per CDR3 protein. The table has roughly 510,000 distinct CDR3 sequences, 15% to 20% seen once. Sample: PBMCs or a T cell subset sorted from them (not recorded which). These receptors came from an adult woman who had mild COVID-19 (a few samples of this study predate the infection). Cell type and time point are not known.

The rearrangement joins TRBV10-3 to TRBJ2-6; TRBD2 matches at 8 bases. Losses at the gene ends were 5 bases for V and 0 bases for J; bases not matched to a gene: 9. In germline, CDR1 is ENHRY, CDR2 SYGVKD. The CDR3 length is 18 residues. As DNA, the CDR3 is TGTGCCATCAGTCCGGGACTAGGGGGGCCCTCTGGGGCCAACGTCCTGACTTTC. This sequence encodes CAISPGLGGPSGANVLTF.

There are a few counts of this clonotype. V usage is TRBV7-6 and J usage is TRBJ1-1; 7 bases match TRBD1. CDR1 and CDR2 from the germline V gene are SGHVS and FNYEAQ. The V and J ends lost 1 base and 1 base, in that order; junction bases with no gene match: 3. This CDR3 spans 15 amino acids. The CDR3 nucleotides are TGTGCCAGCAGCTTAGAGGGACAGACGAACACTGAAGCTTTCTTT. Its translation is CASSLEGQTNTEAFF. The whole variable domain, remainder taken from reference TRBV7-6 and TRBJ1-1, is GAGVSQSPRYKVTKRGQDVALRCDPISGHVSLYWYRQALGQGPEFLTYFNYEAQQDKSGLPNDRFSAERPEGSISTLTIQRTEQRDSAMYRCASSLEGQTNTEAFFGQGTRLTVV.

This clonotype was observed a few times. The J gene is TRBJ2-7, the V gene TRBV10-3; 10 nucleotides line up with TRBD2. The germline gives CDR1 ENHRY, CDR2 SYGVKD. The CDR3 runs 16 residues. V trimming: 3 bases; J trimming: 4 bases; junction bases outside the gene matches: 9. Here the CDR3 reads CAISDSSGRAWYEQYF. As DNA, the CDR3 is TGTGCCATCAGTGATTCCAGCGGGAGGGCCTGGTACGAGCAGTACTTC.

This clonotype came up many times. The chain uses TRBV19 and TRBJ1-1, with D perhaps TRBD1 (5 bases). Germline CDR1 and CDR2: LNHDA and SQIVND (reference sequence). Deletions cut 7 bases from V and 5 bases from J, with 32 bases between. The CDR3 contains 19 residues. The CDR3 coding sequence is TGTGCCAGTAAAACACGACTTGAAGCGGGGGTTGGAGTTCGGACTGAAGCTTTCTTT. Translating it yields CASKTRLEAGVGVRTEAFF.

This clonotype was found a few times. The chain carries TRBV5-6 and TRBJ2-5; D is ambiguous. Trimming took 4 bases from V and 2 from J, leaving 15 bases between them. In germline, CDR1 is SGHDT, CDR2 YYEEEE. The CDR3 loop spans 15 amino acids. The CDR3 DNA is TGTGCCAGCAGCCGAGACTTATATTCACAAGAGACCCAGTACTTC. Its protein product is CASSRDLYSQETQYF.

The J gene is TRBJ2-3, the V gene TRBV19; D is perhaps TRBD2 (5 bases). CDR3 length: 17 amino acids. The V gene lost 0 bases and the J gene lost 1 base, with 14 bases spanning the gap. CDR1 LNHDA and CDR2 SQIVND come from the germline V gene (reference sequence). DNA of the CDR3: TGTGCCAGTAGTATAGATTGGACTGGTTCGGGCACAGATACGCAGTATTTT. Protein sequence: CASSIDWTGSGTDTQYF.

There are a few counts of this clonotype. The genes are TRBV6-6 and TRBJ2-3; no definite D call. The CDR3 runs 11 residues. Germline V lookup: CDR1 MNHNY, CDR2 SVGAGI (reference sequence). The ends were cut back, 6 bases at V and 6 bases at J, with 7 bases in the middle. The CDR3 loop is CASSSRDTQYF. CDR3 DNA sequence: TGTGCCAGCAGCTCCCGGGATACGCAGTATTTT.

The chain uses TRBV9 and TRBJ2-1, with TRBD2 matching 10 bases. The germline gives CDR1 SGDLS, CDR2 YYNGEE. Germline trimming cut 2 bases from V and 1 base from J; bases unmatched to any gene: 3. The CDR3 totals 16 residues. For the CDR3, the DNA is TGTGCCAGCAGCGTTAGCGGGAGGCGGTCCTACAATGAGCAGTTCTTC. It encodes CASSVSGRRSYNEQFF.

This clonotype was seen a handful of times. The chain couples TRBV7-9 to TRBJ2-5; D uncertain. V was shortened by 5 bases and J by 1 base, with 14 bases between the two germline ends. Germline V gene sequence: CDR1 SEHNR, CDR2 FQNEAQ (reference sequence). CDR3 length: 15 residues. DNA of the CDR3: TGTGCCAGCAGCCCCTGGTCCCCCCGCCAAGAGACCCAGTACTTC. It yields the protein CASSPWSPRQETQYF. Variable domain in full (rest from reference TRBV7-9 and TRBJ2-5): DTGVSQNPRHKITKRGQNVTFRCDPISEHNRLYWYRQTLGQGPEFLTYFQNEAQLEKSRLLSDRFSAERPKGSFSTLEIQRTEQGDSAMYLCASSPWSPRQETQYFGPGTRLLVL.

This clonotype was observed a handful of times. The V and J genes are TRBV5-1 and TRBJ2-7; 7 nucleotides agree with TRBD1. Unmatched junction bases numbered 7, after V lost 4 bases and J lost 3 bases. CDR3 length: 14 residues. Germline V CDR1 and CDR2: SGHRS, YFSETQ. As DNA, the CDR3 is TGCGCCAGCAGCAGTGGACAGGCGGGCTACGAGCAGTACTTC. This translates into CASSSGQAGYEQYF.

The genes are TRBV5-1 and TRBJ2-7; TRBD2 agrees at 7 bases. CDR3 length: 18 residues. V trimming: 2 bases; J trimming: 0 bases; junction bases outside the gene matches: 14. The germline V gene has CDR1 SGHRS and CDR2 YFSETQ. CDR3 DNA: TGCGCCAGCAGCTTAGTACCCTTGTCGGGGGGTTACTCCTACGAGCAGTACTTC. Amino acid sequence: CASSLVPLSGGYSYEQYF.

V gene TRBV7-9 combines with J gene TRBJ2-1; D perhaps matches TRBD2 (5 bases). Trimming stripped 7 bases from V and 6 bases from J, with 13 bases between. CDR1 SEHNR and CDR2 FQNEAQ come from the germline V gene (reference sequence). The CDR3 consists of 13 residues. For the CDR3, the DNA is TGTGCCAGCACGCCCAATAGCGCCAATGAGCAGTTCTTC. Translated, it gives CASTPNSANEQFF.

The rearrangement joins TRBV12-3 or TRBV12-4 to TRBJ2-5; 9 nucleotides agree with TRBD1. CDR3 length: 15 residues. The trim removed 4 bases at V and 2 bases at J, leaving 5 bases unmatched. As DNA, the CDR3 is TGTGCCAGCAGTTCACAGGGGGCCATGCAAGAGACCCAGTACTTC. This translates into CASSSQGAMQETQYF.

This clonotype was observed a handful of times. The V and J genes are TRBV7-9 and TRBJ1-5; TRBD1 matches at 9 bases. The CDR3 loop spans 18 amino acids. Germline CDR1 is SEHNR and CDR2 is FQNEAQ (reference sequence). Germline trimming cut 1 base from V and 1 base from J; bases unmatched to any gene: 8. The CDR3 DNA is TGTGCCAGCAGCTTAGTCTTAGGACAGGGGTGGAGCAATCAGCCCCAGCATTTT. It codes for CASSLVLGQGWSNQPQHF.

J is TRBJ2-5 and V is TRBV20-1; the D is unclear. Per the germline V gene, CDR1 is DFQATT and CDR2 is SNEGSKA (reference sequence). This CDR3 spans 12 amino acids. CDR3 coding DNA: TGCAGCTCCTCGAGGTCTAAAGAGACCCAGTACTTC. Translating gives CSSSRSKETQYF.

This clonotype was seen ten or more times. The chain carries TRBV4-3 and TRBJ2-7; possibly TRBD2 for D (6 bases). This CDR3 is 15 amino acids long. CDR1 and CDR2 (germline): LGHNA, YSLEER. Trimming left V 1 base short and J 6 bases short, with 16 bases between. CDR3 in amino acids: CASSQGGSWGGEQYF. CDR3 bases: TGCGCCAGCAGCCAAGGGGGAAGTTGGGGAGGCGAGCAGTACTTC.

This clonotype was detected only a few times. V gene TRBV15 combines with J gene TRBJ2-7; unclear D gene. The CDR3 extends over 14 amino acids. The V end lost 3 bases, the J end lost 3 bases, and 12 bases lay between the germline ends. Germline V gene sequence: CDR1 LNHNV, CDR2 YYDKDF (reference sequence). As DNA, the CDR3 is TGTGCCACCAGCAGCGGAACAGCAGACTACGAGCAGTACTTC. Encoded protein: CATSSGTADYEQYF.

The V gene is TRBV20-1, the J gene TRBJ1-5; D unclear. This CDR3 region has 14 residues. The V end was cut by 1 base, the J end by 2 bases, with 9 bases between. Germline loops: CDR1 DFQATT, CDR2 SNEGSKA (reference sequence). CDR3 loop: CSARAPRGNQPQHF. CDR3 DNA sequence: TGCAGTGCTAGAGCCCCGAGGGGCAATCAGCCCCAGCATTTT.

The sample holds a few counts of this clonotype. This sequence joins TRBV25-1 and TRBJ1-1; 8 bases align to TRBD1. Germline V gives CDR1 MGHDK, CDR2 SYGVNS. The CDR3 totals 15 residues. With V trimmed by 3 bases and J by 4 bases, 7 bases remained unmatched. In DNA, the CDR3 is TGTGCCAGCAGTGAGCCACAGGGGGGGGGCACTGAAGCTTTCTTT. This codes for CASSEPQGGGTEAFF.

The chain employs TRBV12-3 or TRBV12-4 and TRBJ2-3; 9 bases fit TRBD1. The junction had 10 bases not matched to a gene; V was cut back by 6 bases and J by 6 bases. CDR3 length: 15 amino acids. The CDR3, as DNA: TGTGCCAGCAGCCCGGACAGGGGTGTGGCGGATACGCAGTATTTT. This encodes CASSPDRGVADTQYF.

DNA for the CDR3: TGTGCCAGCAGTTGGACAGCGGGGGATGACGAGCAGTACTTC. This codes for CASSWTAGDDEQYF. The chain joins TRBV12-3 or TRBV12-4 to TRBJ2-7; 8 bases fit TRBD2. V lost 4 bases to trimming and J lost 5 bases; unmatched junction nucleotides: 7. The CDR3 extends over 14 amino acids.

CDR3 amino acids: CASSSVGRNTGELFF. DNA for the CDR3: TGTGCCAGCTCGTCGGTAGGGAGGAACACCGGGGAGCTGTTTTTT. The rearrangement links TRBV18 to TRBJ2-2; possible D gene TRBD2, 5 bases. V was pared by 6 bases and J by 1 base, with 12 bases between. CDR1 is KGHSH, CDR2 LQKENI, per germline. CDR3 length: 15 amino acids.

The V and J genes are TRBV12-3 or TRBV12-4 and TRBJ2-2, with TRBD1 matching 9 bases. The CDR3 is 15 residues long. The junction had 4 bases not matched to a gene; V was cut back by 5 bases and J by 3 bases. The CDR3 is CASSGTGFDTGELFF. The CDR3 DNA is TGTGCCAGCAGTGGGACAGGGTTCGACACCGGGGAGCTGTTTTTT.

This clonotype was picked up a small number of times. This chain links TRBV6-2 or TRBV6-3 with TRBJ2-2, with 13 nucleotides matching TRBD2. Germline CDR1 and CDR2: MNHEY and SVGEGT. The CDR3 contains 17 residues. The junction had 11 bases not matched to a gene; V was cut back by 5 bases and J by 8 bases. This CDR3 is CASSTRLAGGGPGELFF. CDR3 nucleotides: TGTGCCAGCAGTACCCGACTAGCGGGGGGCGGTCCGGGGGAGCTGTTTTTT.

This CDR3 reads CASATVSYEQYF. The CDR3 DNA sequence: TGTGCCAGCGCGACAGTGTCCTACGAGCAGTACTTC. J is TRBJ2-7 and V is TRBV10-3; perhaps TRBD1 as D (5 bases). The CDR3 runs to 12 residues. V was cut by 10 bases and J by 1 base, with 11 bases left in between. The germline V gene has CDR1 ENHRY and CDR2 SYGVKD.

The gene calls are TRBV7-2 and TRBJ2-7; a weak D match, TRBD2 (5 bases). From germline, CDR1 is SGHTA and CDR2 FQGNSA. V lost 3 bases and J lost 1, with 13 bases in between. CDR3 length: 15 amino acids. CDR3 amino acids: CASSFPQSGSYEQYF. The CDR3 DNA is TGTGCCAGCAGCTTCCCCCAGAGCGGTTCCTACGAGCAGTACTTC.

This rearrangement joins TRBV2 to TRBJ2-6; D remains ambiguous. V shed 6 bases and J shed 4 bases, with 10 bases lying between them. The CDR3 loop spans 14 amino acids. The germline V gene has CDR1 SNHLY and CDR2 FYNNEI. CDR3 sequence: CASRLGSGANVLTF. The CDR3 DNA follows: TGTGCCAGCAGGTTAGGTTCCGGGGCCAACGTCCTGACTTTC.